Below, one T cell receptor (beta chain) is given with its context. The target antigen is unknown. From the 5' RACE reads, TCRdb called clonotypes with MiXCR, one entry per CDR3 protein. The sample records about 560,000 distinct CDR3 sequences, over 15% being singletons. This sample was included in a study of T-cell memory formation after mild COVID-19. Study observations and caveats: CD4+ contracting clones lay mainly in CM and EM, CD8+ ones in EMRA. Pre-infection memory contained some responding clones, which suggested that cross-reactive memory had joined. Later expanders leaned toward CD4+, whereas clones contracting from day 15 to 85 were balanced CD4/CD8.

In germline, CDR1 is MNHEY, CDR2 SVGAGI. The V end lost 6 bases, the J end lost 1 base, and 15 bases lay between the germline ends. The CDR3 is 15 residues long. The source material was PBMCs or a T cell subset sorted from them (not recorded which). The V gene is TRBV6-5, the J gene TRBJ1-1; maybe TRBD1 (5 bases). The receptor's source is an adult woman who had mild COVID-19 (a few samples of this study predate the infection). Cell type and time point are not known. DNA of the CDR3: TGTGCCAGCAGCCCTAGGGGTTGGGGGAACACTGAAGCTTTCTTT. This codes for CASSPRGWGNTEAFF.